The rows below give T cell receptor beta chains drawn from one sample of a study of Ad26.COV2.S vaccination and SARS-CoV-2 variants. Sequencing used immunoSEQ multiplex PCR; TCRdb keeps in-frame clones, though not all of them. The sample gives under 95,000 clones, roughly 84% of which show up once; approximately 15% is in the top ten. Sequenced material: peripheral blood, taken after recovery from COVID-19. These receptors all stem from a human donor who had recovered from COVID-19. Both conserved end residues are part of each CDR3. Fields, in order: V gene, clone size, J gene, D gene, CDR3 protein, CDR3 DNA. A D gene is named only where the DNA matches it firmly. Only some rows state a clone size, as once, few, many or a class for expanded clones.

TRBV5-1	-	TRBJ2-5	TRBD1	CASSGTGGTVRETQYF	TGCGCCAGCAGCGGCACAGGGGGAACGGTACGAGAGACCCAGTACTTC
TRBV11-3	-	TRBJ2-1	-	CASSLGAGNNEQFF	TGTGCCAGCAGCTTAGGGGCGGGAAATAATGAGCAGTTCTTC
TRBV6-2/TRBV6-3	-	TRBJ1-3	TRBD1	CASSYSATGSGSGNTIYF	TGTGCCAGCAGTTACTCGGCGACAGGGTCCGGCTCTGGAAACACCATATATTTT
TRBV1	-	TRBJ1-5	-	CTSSRRLKGRVNQPQHF	TGCACCAGCAGCCGTCGACTCAAGGGCAGGGTCAATCAGCCCCAGCATTTT
TRBV7-8	-	TRBJ2-3	TRBD2	CASSSLAGPDTQYF	TGTGCCAGCAGCTCTCTAGCGGGCCCAGATACGCAGTATTTT
TRBV7-2	many	TRBJ1-5	TRBD1	CASSSQGAGSNQPQHF	TGTGCCAGCAGCTCACAGGGGGCTGGGAGCAATCAGCCCCAGCATTTT
TRBV14	-	TRBJ2-1	TRBD1	CASSQITGTVYNEQFF	TGTGCCAGCAGCCAAATTACCGGGACAGTCTACAATGAGCAGTTCTTC
TRBV27	few	TRBJ1-5	-	CASSEHNSNQPQHF	TGTGCCAGCAGTGAGCATAATAGCAATCAGCCCCAGCATTTT
TRBV13	-	TRBJ1-1	TRBD1	CASSLRTGKPEAFF	TGTGCCAGCAGCCTACGGACAGGGAAGCCTGAAGCTTTCTTT
TRBV27	-	TRBJ2-7	-	CASSSHYEQYF	TGTGCCAGCAGTTCCCACTACGAGCAGTACTTC
TRBV4-2	-	TRBJ1-3	TRBD1	CASSRQGDSGNTIYF	TGTGCCAGCAGCCGACAGGGAGACTCTGGAAACACCATATATTTT
TRBV3-1/TRBV3-2	-	TRBJ2-3	TRBD2	CASSQAGTSGIGTDTQYF	TGTGCCAGCAGCCAGGCCGGTACTAGCGGGATTGGCACAGATACGCAGTATTTT
TRBV29-1	once	TRBJ2-3	TRBD1	CSVGQGGTDTQYF	TGCAGCGTCGGACAGGGGGGCACAGATACGCAGTATTTT
TRBV15	once	TRBJ1-1	-	CATSRGKAGRGTEAFF	TGTGCCACCAGCAGAGGCAAGGCGGGGAGGGGAACTGAAGCTTTCTTT
TRBV20-1	-	TRBJ1-2	-	CSANEGDYGYTF	TGCAGTGCTAATGAGGGCGACTATGGCTACACCTTC
TRBV28	-	TRBJ2-6	-	CASSLPLSGANVLTF	TGTGCCAGCAGTTTACCCCTCTCTGGGGCCAACGTCCTGACTTTC
TRBV2	few	TRBJ2-7	-	CASRRDFTAYEQYF	TGTGCCAGCAGGAGGGACTTTACGGCCTACGAGCAGTACTTC
TRBV28	-	TRBJ2-5	-	CASSFRARETQYF	TGTGCCAGCAGTTTTCGGGCCCGGGAGACCCAGTACTTC
TRBV4-2	-	TRBJ1-6	-	CASSQDSGGNNSPLHF	TGTGCCAGCAGCCAAGATTCCGGCGGAAATAATTCACCCCTCCACTTT
TRBV13	-	TRBJ2-5	-	CASSETSVEETQYF	TGTGCCAGCAGCGAGACTAGTGTAGAAGAGACCCAGTACTTC
TRBV5-1	-	TRBJ2-5	-	CASSLEGTVGTQYF	TGCGCCAGCAGCTTGGAGGGGACGGTAGGGACCCAGTACTTC
TRBV6-5	-	TRBJ2-7	-	CASSGGYEQYF	TGTGCCAGCTCGGGCGGTTACGAGCAGTACTTC
TRBV6-5	many	TRBJ2-7	TRBD1	CASRPGQAYEQYF	TGTGCCAGCAGGCCGGGACAGGCCTACGAGCAGTACTTC
TRBV5-5	-	TRBJ2-1	TRBD2	CASSQLNGGTAHEQFF	TGTGCCAGCAGTCAATTGAACGGGGGGACTGCCCATGAGCAGTTCTTC
TRBV7-9	-	TRBJ2-7	-	CASSFAGAFLSYEQYF	TGTGCCAGCAGCTTTGCCGGGGCCTTCCTTTCCTACGAGCAGTACTTC
TRBV7-8	-	TRBJ1-1	-	CASSLGSLNPNTEAFF	TGTGCCAGCAGCTTAGGATCGTTGAATCCGAACACTGAAGCTTTCTTT
TRBV24-1	-	TRBJ2-7	-	CATSDWTDSYEQYF	TGTGCCACCAGTGATTGGACCGACAGCTACGAGCAGTACTTC
TRBV19	-	TRBJ2-1	TRBD2	CASWGMRESRNEQFF	TGTGCCAGTTGGGGGATGCGGGAGTCAAGGAATGAGCAGTTCTTC
TRBV28	-	TRBJ2-1	TRBD2	CASSLGLAGRYNEQFF	TGTGCCAGCAGTTTAGGCCTAGCGGGACGGTACAATGAGCAGTTCTTC
TRBV7-8	-	TRBJ2-4	-	CASSHSGNIQYF	TGTGCCAGCAGCCACTCAGGAAACATTCAGTACTTC
TRBV18	-	TRBJ1-1	-	CASSPVLGTEAFF	TGTGCCAGCTCACCGGTTCTAGGCACTGAAGCTTTCTTT
TRBV4-3	-	TRBJ2-2	TRBD1	CASSQSGTGASGELFF	TGCGCCAGCAGCCAGTCCGGGACAGGGGCATCCGGGGAGCTGTTTTTT
TRBV27	-	TRBJ1-2	-	CASSFRGTSELYGYTF	TGTGCCAGCAGTTTCCGTGGGACCTCTGAACTATATGGCTACACCTTC
TRBV7-9	-	TRBJ2-7	TRBD2	CASSSGIFRVAGGPSEQYF	TGTGCCAGCAGCTCAGGGATTTTTCGGGTAGCGGGAGGGCCCTCCGAGCAGTACTTC
TRBV6-2/TRBV6-3	-	TRBJ2-1	-	CASSRGLLWVTANEQFF	TGTGCCAGCAGCCGGGGTCTTCTGTGGGTTACGGCGAATGAGCAGTTCTTC
TRBV10-3	-	TRBJ2-1	TRBD2	CASAGLAGVRNEQFF	TGTGCCAGCGCTGGACTAGCGGGAGTTAGAAATGAGCAGTTCTTC
TRBV5-6	-	TRBJ2-5	TRBD2	CASSTGLAEYGVETQYF	TGTGCCAGCAGCACGGGACTAGCGGAGTATGGGGTAGAGACCCAGTACTTC